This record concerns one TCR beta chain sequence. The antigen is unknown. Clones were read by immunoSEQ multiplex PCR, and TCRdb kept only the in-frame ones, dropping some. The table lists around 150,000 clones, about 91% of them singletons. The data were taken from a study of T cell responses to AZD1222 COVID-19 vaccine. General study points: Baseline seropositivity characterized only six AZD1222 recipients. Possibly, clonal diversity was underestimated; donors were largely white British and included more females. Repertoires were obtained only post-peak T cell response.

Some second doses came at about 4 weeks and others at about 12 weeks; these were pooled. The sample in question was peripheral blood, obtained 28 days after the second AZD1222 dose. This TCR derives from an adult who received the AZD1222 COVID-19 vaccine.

The CDR3 loop reads CASSLPGSSGNTIYF. In nucleotides, the CDR3 is TGTGCCAGCAGCTTACCAGGGAGCAGTGGAAACACCATATATTTT. This chain uses TRBV7-9 with TRBJ1-3, with a possible D match to TRBD1 (5 bases). The V gene lost 2 bases and the J gene lost 3 bases, with 11 bases spanning the gap. The CDR3 has 15 amino acids. Germline-derived CDR1 and CDR2 are SEHNR and FQNEAQ (reference sequence).